The 24 T cell receptor beta chains below come from one sample, sequenced in a study of blood T cell repertoires in COVID-19. Profiling relied on immunoSEQ multiplex PCR, and the TCRdb table lists in-frame clones only, not all of them. The sample records about 180,000 clones, roughly 82% being singletons. The sequenced material came from PBMCs or T cells enriched from blood (not recorded which). The receptors were gathered from a woman younger than 45 who had recovered from COVID-19.

The V call is TRBV7-8, the J call TRBJ1-2; 8 nucleotides match TRBD1. Trimming at V came to 3 bases and at J to 4 bases, leaving 7 bases not matched to a gene. Germline CDR1 and CDR2: SGHVS and FQNEAQ. This CDR3 region has 15 residues. DNA of the CDR3: TGTGCCAGCAGCTTGTCGGCAGGGGGCCTCTATGGCTACACCTTC. This codes for CASSLSAGGLYGYTF.

The CDR3 DNA sequence: TGTGCCAGCAGCCAAGAGGGCGGGACGCCCTACTACGAGCAGTACTTC. Protein: CASSQEGGTPYYEQYF. This chain connects TRBV4-2 to TRBJ2-7, with TRBD2 as a possible D gene (6 bases). This CDR3 spans 16 amino acids. V lost 0 bases and J lost 3, with 15 bases in between. Germline V lookup: CDR1 LGHNA, CDR2 YNFKEQ.

The gene calls are TRBV4-2 and TRBJ2-1, with 11 positions matching TRBD2. V shed 1 base and J 7 bases; nucleotides not matched to a gene: 9. This CDR3 is built from 17 residues. The germline V gene encodes CDR1 LGHNA and CDR2 YNFKEQ. The CDR3 sequence is CASSQAFLAGGNNEQFF. For the CDR3, the DNA is TGTGCCAGCAGCCAAGCTTTTCTAGCGGGAGGTAATAATGAGCAGTTCTTC.

The chain links TRBV5-1 to TRBJ2-3; 7 bases agree with TRBD2. The CDR3 is 15 amino acids. The V gene's germline CDR1 is SGHRS and CDR2 YFSETQ. V dropped 4 bases and J dropped 2; count of bases not matched to a gene: 7. The CDR3 region has the DNA TGCGCCAGCAGCGTTACTAGCGCAAACACAGATACGCAGTATTTT. Translated: CASSVTSANTDTQYF. The variable domain in full, completed from reference TRBV5-1 and TRBJ2-3, reads KAGVTQTPRYLIKTRGQQVTLSCSPISGHRSVSWYQQTPGQGLQFLFEYFSETQRNKGNFPGRFSGRQFSNSRSEMNVSTLELGDSALYLCASSVTSANTDTQYFGPGTRLTVL.

This sequence joins TRBV5-1 and TRBJ2-1; TRBD2 aligns across 16 bases. With V trimmed by 4 bases and J by 4 bases, 5 bases remained unmatched. Per germline, CDR1 SGHRS and CDR2 YFSETQ. The CDR3 contains 17 residues. The CDR3 DNA is TGCGCCAGCAGCGGGACTAGCGGGAGGGCCGTATACAATGAGCAGTTCTTC. Its protein product is CASSGTSGRAVYNEQFF. Full variable domain (outside the CDR3, taken from reference TRBV5-1 and TRBJ2-1): KAGVTQTPRYLIKTRGQQVTLSCSPISGHRSVSWYQQTPGQGLQFLFEYFSETQRNKGNFPGRFSGRQFSNSRSEMNVSTLELGDSALYLCASSGTSGRAVYNEQFFGPGTRLTVL.

The chain is built from TRBV18 and TRBJ1-6; 7 bases are shared with TRBD1. V was clipped by 3 bases and J by 9 bases; unmatched bases: 5. The CDR3 is 14 residues long. In germline, CDR1 is KGHSH, CDR2 LQKENI. This CDR3 reads CASSPGTAGSPLHF. The CDR3 DNA reads as TGTGCCAGCTCACCTGGGACAGCTGGTTCACCCCTCCACTTT. The full variable domain, in which reference TRBV18 and TRBJ1-6 provide the parts outside the CDR3, is NAGVMQNPRHLVRRRGQEARLRCSPMKGHSHVYWYRQLPEEGLKFMVYLQKENIIDESGMPKERFSAEFPKEGPSILRIQQVVRGDSAAYFCASSPGTAGSPLHFGNGTRLTVT.

Concerning this clone itself: The germline gene is not matched at one end of the junction; a read error may be the cause. The chain recombines TRBV29-1 with TRBJ2-7; TRBD1 aligns across 7 bases. The germline gives CDR1 SQVTM, CDR2 ANQGSEA. This CDR3 spans 13 amino acids. Written as DNA, the CDR3 is TGCAGCGTCGAAGGGGGACAGATCTACGAGCAGTACTTC. The encoded protein is CSVEGGQIYEQYF.

The chain has TRBV21-1 and TRBJ2-7; the table calls TRBD1, which could not be checked here. TRBV21-1 is reported as a pseudogene. The CDR3 covers 21 residues. The DNA of the CDR3 is TGTGCCAGCAGCCCCGGGGGGGGACAGGGGGCGCTTTGGGCCAACAGCTACGAGCAGTACTTC. This translates into CASSPGGGQGALWANSYEQYF.

This chain connects TRBV2 to TRBJ2-3, with D perhaps TRBD1 (5 bases). Looked up from germline, CDR1 is SNHLY and CDR2 is FYNNEI. CDR3 size: 12 residues. The V gene lost 7 bases and the J gene lost 11 bases, with 16 bases spanning the gap. Here the CDR3 reads CASNGQGTWQYF. The DNA of the CDR3 is TGTGCCAGCAACGGCCAGGGTACTTGGCAGTATTTT.

CDR3 nucleotides: TGTGCCAGCAGTAGGGACAGGGCTGACAATCAGCCCCAGCATTTT. Amino acid sequence: CASSRDRADNQPQHF. This sequence joins TRBV6-5 and TRBJ1-5; 9 positions agree with TRBD1. The CDR3 loop spans 15 amino acids. CDR1 is MNHEY, CDR2 SVGAGI, per germline. Trimming removed 5 bases from V and 3 bases from J; junction bases left unmatched: 5.

J is TRBJ2-1 and V is TRBV5-1; 7 nucleotides line up with TRBD2. Germline CDR1 and CDR2: SGHRS and YFSETQ. The CDR3 has 15 amino acids. The junction had 4 bases not matched to a gene; V was cut back by 3 bases and J by 1 base. The CDR3 nucleotides read TGCGCCAGCAGCTCCAGACTAGCTTCCTACAATGAGCAGTTCTTC. The encoded protein is CASSSRLASYNEQFF.

This chain connects TRBV4-1 to TRBJ1-2, with TRBD1 identical over 7 bases. The CDR3 sequence is 16 residues long. The germline V gene has CDR1 MGHRA and CDR2 YSYEKL. V trimming: 2 bases; J trimming: 6 bases; junction bases outside the gene matches: 12. CDR3 loop: CASSQPSTGNPNGYTF. CDR3 sequence (DNA): TGCGCCAGCAGCCAACCCTCGACAGGGAATCCGAATGGCTACACCTTC.

The chain has TRBV5-1 and TRBJ2-7, with D possibly being TRBD1 (7 bases). Germline V gene lookup returns CDR1 SGHRS and CDR2 YFSETQ. Trimming removed 0 bases at V and 5 bases at J, with 18 bases between. The CDR3 has 16 amino acids. The CDR3 region is CASSLARGAGNNEQYF. Here the CDR3 DNA reads TGCGCCAGCAGCTTGGCCAGGGGGGCGGGTAACAACGAGCAGTACTTC.

V is TRBV21-1 and J is TRBJ1-6. TRBV21-1 is an annotated pseudogene. CDR3 length: 16 residues. The CDR3 sequence is CASSKEREGKNSPLHF. The CDR3 DNA reads TGTGCCAGCAGCAAAGAGCGAGAGGGAAAGAATTCACCCCTCCACTTT.

This chain joins TRBV23-1 and TRBJ2-7; 9 nucleotides match TRBD1. TRBV23-1 is filed as an ORF, its function uncertain. The CDR3 totals 21 residues. Germline trimming cut 2 bases from V and 2 bases from J; bases unmatched to any gene: 22. As DNA, the CDR3 is TGCGCCAGCAGTCAACCCTTCCCGGGACAGGGTGTTGGGGGACCAACCTACGAGCAGTACTTC. This codes for CASSQPFPGQGVGGPTYEQYF.

The chain recombines TRBV9 with TRBJ2-1; TRBD1 matches at 8 bases. The CDR3 sequence is 13 residues long. Germline loops: CDR1 SGDLS, CDR2 YYNGEE. V was clipped by 3 bases and J by 6 bases; unmatched bases: 2. This CDR3 reads CASSATGGNEQFF. The CDR3 nucleotides are TGTGCCAGCAGCGCAACAGGGGGCAATGAGCAGTTCTTC.

The chain employs TRBV28 and TRBJ2-7, with TRBD2 matching 14 bases. The CDR3 contains 16 residues. Germline CDR1 reads MDHEN; CDR2 reads SYDVKM. The trim removed 5 bases at V and 4 bases at J, leaving 7 bases unmatched. The CDR3 loop reads CASSTPGTSGSYEQYF. CDR3 in DNA: TGTGCCAGCAGTACCCCCGGGACTAGCGGGAGTTACGAGCAGTACTTC. Variable domain in full (rest from reference TRBV28 and TRBJ2-7): DVKVTQSSRYLVKRTGEKVFLECVQDMDHENMFWYRQDPGLGLRLIYFSYDVKMKEKGDIPEGYSVSREKKERFSLILESASTNQTSMYLCASSTPGTSGSYEQYFGPGTRLTVT.

This chain joins TRBV5-1 and TRBJ1-1, with D maybe TRBD1 (6 bases). The V gene lost 4 bases and the J gene lost 4 bases, with 11 bases spanning the gap. There are 13 residues in the CDR3. Germline V CDR1 and CDR2: SGHRS, YFSETQ. CDR3 amino acids: CASSQWTVTEAFF. CDR3 in DNA: TGCGCCAGCAGCCAATGGACAGTCACTGAAGCTTTCTTT.

The chain employs TRBV19 and TRBJ2-2; D perhaps matches TRBD1 (5 bases). The CDR3 sequence is 14 residues long. Germline V gene data show CDR1 as LNHDA and CDR2 as SQIVND (reference sequence). The CDR3 here is CVSGQSGRTGELFF. The CDR3 DNA follows: TGTGTGTCCGGACAAAGTGGCCGTACCGGGGAGCTGTTTTTT.

The chain recombines TRBV28 with TRBJ1-1, with 9 bases matching TRBD1. Germline V gene data show CDR1 as MDHEN and CDR2 as SYDVKM. This CDR3 has 14 residues. Trimming removed 4 bases from V and 7 bases from J; junction bases left unmatched: 7. DNA of the CDR3: TGTGCCAGCAGTTACCTTGGACAGGGGATTGAAGCTTTCTTT. As protein: CASSYLGQGIEAFF.

The chain couples TRBV28 to TRBJ1-2; TRBD1 is a possible D gene (5 bases). The CDR3 is 17 residues long. Trimming removed 1 base from V and 4 bases from J, with 19 bases in between. Per germline, CDR1 MDHEN and CDR2 SYDVKM. Written as DNA, the CDR3 is TGTGCCAGCAGTTTATACCTCGGAGGGGATCGAAGCTATGGCTACACCTTC. Its protein is CASSLYLGGDRSYGYTF.

This sequence joins TRBV4-2 and TRBJ2-1; the D gene is possibly TRBD1 (6 bases). Trimming shortened V by 6 bases and J by 7 bases, and 13 bases separated the two germline ends. Germline V gives CDR1 LGHNA, CDR2 YNFKEQ. The CDR3 sequence is 13 residues long. The CDR3 DNA is TGTGCCAGCAGTGTGGACAGTTCGAATGAGCAGTTCTTC. It encodes CASSVDSSNEQFF.

This clone was counted a single time. The rearrangement joins TRBV4-1 to TRBJ2-1, with a weak D call TRBD2 (5 bases). Looked up from germline, CDR1 is MGHRA and CDR2 is YSYEKL. The CDR3 loop spans 15 amino acids. Trimming removed 0 bases from V and 9 bases from J, with 15 bases in between. The CDR3 DNA sequence: TGCGCCAGCAGCCAAGATTTTCAGGAGGTCCGTGAGCAGTTCTTC. Its protein is CASSQDFQEVREQFF.

The rearrangement uses TRBV29-1 and TRBJ2-7; 7 nucleotides align to TRBD1. The CDR3 is made up of 15 amino acids. Germline CDR1 and CDR2: SQVTM and ANQGSEA. V dropped 1 base and J dropped 3; count of bases not matched to a gene: 9. CDR3 nucleotide sequence: TGCAGCGTTGAAGGTGGGGAGACAGGGATCTACGAGCAGTACTTC. Protein sequence: CSVEGGETGIYEQYF.